This T cell receptor beta chain was recorded in a study of vaccination and CD4 T cells after COVID-19. Time point noted: late sampling 161 to 241 days after vaccination in three convalescent patients. One entry per CDR3 protein results from TCRdb running MiXCR on the PCR reads. The sample lists just over 35,000 distinct CDR3 sequences, around 35% seen once, with 5.8% in the top ten. This clonotype occurred once. Trimming cost V 5 bases and J 9 bases, with 16 bases left between them. This CDR3 is built from 14 residues. Germline V CDR1 and CDR2: MDHEN, SYDVKM. This receptor was obtained from a human donor who had recovered from COVID-19. V and J are TRBV28 and TRBJ2-2; the D is unclear. Sequenced material: CD4+ T cells from blood, taken about 7 months after SARS-CoV-2 vaccination. The CDR3, as DNA: TGTGCCAGCAGTGAATACGGAGTGATCCGGGAGCTGTTTTTT. It specifies CASSEYGVIRELFF. The whole variable domain, filled in from reference TRBV28 and TRBJ2-2, reads DVKVTQSSRYLVKRTGEKVFLECVQDMDHENMFWYRQDPGLGLRLIYFSYDVKMKEKGDIPEGYSVSREKKERFSLILESASTNQTSMYLCASSEYGVIRELFFGEGSRLTVL.